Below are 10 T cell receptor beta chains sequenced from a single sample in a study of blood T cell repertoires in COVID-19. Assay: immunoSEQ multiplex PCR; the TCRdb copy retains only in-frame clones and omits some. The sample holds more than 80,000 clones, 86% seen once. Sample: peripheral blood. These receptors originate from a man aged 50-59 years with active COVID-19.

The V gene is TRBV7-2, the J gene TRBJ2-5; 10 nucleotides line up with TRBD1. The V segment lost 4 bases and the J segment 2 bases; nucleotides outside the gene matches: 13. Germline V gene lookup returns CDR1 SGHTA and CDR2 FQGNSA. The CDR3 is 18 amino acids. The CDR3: CASSSPPGQGIRQETQYF. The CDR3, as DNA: TGTGCCAGCAGCTCTCCCCCGGGACAGGGGATCCGGCAAGAGACCCAGTACTTC.

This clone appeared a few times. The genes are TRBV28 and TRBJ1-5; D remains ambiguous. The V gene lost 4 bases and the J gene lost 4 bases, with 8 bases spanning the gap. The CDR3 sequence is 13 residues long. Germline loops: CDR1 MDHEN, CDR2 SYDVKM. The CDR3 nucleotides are TGTGCCAGCAGTTGGGGAGCGAATCAGCCCCAGCATTTT. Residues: CASSWGANQPQHF.

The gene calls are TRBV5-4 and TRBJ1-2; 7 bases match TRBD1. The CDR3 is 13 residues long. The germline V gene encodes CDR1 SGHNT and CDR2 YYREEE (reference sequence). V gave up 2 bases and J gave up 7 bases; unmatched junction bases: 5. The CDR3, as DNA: TGTGCCAGCAGCTTACAGGGGTATGGTGGCTACACCTTC. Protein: CASSLQGYGGYTF. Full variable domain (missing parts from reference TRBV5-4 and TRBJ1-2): ETGVTQSPTHLIKTRGQQVTLRCSSQSGHNTVSWYQQALGQGPQFIFQYYREEENGRGNFPPRFSGLQFPNYSSELNVNALELDDSALYLCASSLQGYGGYTFGSGTRLTVV.

DNA for the CDR3: TGTGCCAGCAGTCTCAGACAGGGGGGAGAGTTCTTC. It is translated as CASSLRQGGEFF. V gene TRBV6-5 combines with J gene TRBJ2-1; TRBD1 matches at 9 bases. The CDR3 length is 12 residues. V lost 5 bases to trimming and J lost 14 bases; unmatched junction nucleotides: 7. Germline CDR1 MNHEY, CDR2 SVGAGI.

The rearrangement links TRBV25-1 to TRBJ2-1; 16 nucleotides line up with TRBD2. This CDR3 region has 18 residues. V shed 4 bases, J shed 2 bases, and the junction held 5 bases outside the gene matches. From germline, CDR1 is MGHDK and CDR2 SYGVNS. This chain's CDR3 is CASSGGTSGRVPYNEQFF. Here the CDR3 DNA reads TGTGCCAGCAGTGGCGGGACTAGCGGGAGGGTTCCCTACAATGAGCAGTTCTTC.

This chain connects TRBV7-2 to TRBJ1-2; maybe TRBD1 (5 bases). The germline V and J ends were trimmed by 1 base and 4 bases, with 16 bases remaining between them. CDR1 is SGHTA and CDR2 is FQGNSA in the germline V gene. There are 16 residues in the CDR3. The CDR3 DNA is TGTGCCAGCAGCTTAGGGGCTGGGGCAAGGGTCTATGGCTACACCTTC. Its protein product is CASSLGAGARVYGYTF. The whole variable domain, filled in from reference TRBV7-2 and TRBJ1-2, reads GAGVSQSPSNKVTEKGKDVELRCDPISGHTALYWYRQSLGQGLEFLIYFQGNSAPDKSGLPSDRFSAERTGGSVSTLTIQRTQQEDSAVYLCASSLGAGARVYGYTFGSGTRLTVV.

The CDR3, as DNA: TGCGCCAGCAGCTTGGGACTAGCGGGAGACTACGAGCAGTACTTC. This sequence encodes CASSLGLAGDYEQYF. The chain couples TRBV4-3 to TRBJ2-7; 14 bases fit TRBD2. The germline gives CDR1 LGHNA, CDR2 YSLEER. After removal of 5 bases from V and 3 bases from J, the junction contained 3 bases not matched to a gene. The length of the CDR3 is 15 residues.

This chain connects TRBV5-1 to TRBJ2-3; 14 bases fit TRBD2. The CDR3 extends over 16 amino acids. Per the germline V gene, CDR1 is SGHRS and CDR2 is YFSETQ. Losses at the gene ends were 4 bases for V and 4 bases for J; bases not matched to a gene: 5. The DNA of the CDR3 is TGCGCCAGCAGCGGGACTAGCGGGAGTGGGGCAGATACGCAGTATTTT. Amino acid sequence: CASSGTSGSGADTQYF.

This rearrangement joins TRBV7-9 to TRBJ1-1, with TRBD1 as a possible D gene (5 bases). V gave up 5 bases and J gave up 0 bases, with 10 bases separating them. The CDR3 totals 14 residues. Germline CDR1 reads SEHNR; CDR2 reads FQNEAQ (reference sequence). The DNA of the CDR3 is TGTGCCAGCAGCAAAGACAGCTTGAACACTGAAGCTTTCTTT. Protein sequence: CASSKDSLNTEAFF.

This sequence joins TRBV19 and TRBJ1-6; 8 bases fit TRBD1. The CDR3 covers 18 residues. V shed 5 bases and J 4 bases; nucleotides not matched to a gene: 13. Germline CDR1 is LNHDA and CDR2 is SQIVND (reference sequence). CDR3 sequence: CASSPQNRGRNYNSPLHF. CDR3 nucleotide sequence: TGTGCCAGTAGTCCCCAAAACAGGGGGAGGAATTATAATTCACCCCTCCACTTT.